This section outlines one TCR beta chain sequence together with its context. Its cognate antigen has yet to be identified. Nothing much larger sits one base from this clone, and base qualities are not available. The immunoSEQ Assay, a bias-controlled multiplex PCR, was used to amplify TCRbeta CDR3 regions from genomic DNA. From the authors' description of their analysis: Within the assay, amplification of reference gene primers was used to estimate how many nucleated cells each sample contained. To quantify the absolute abundance of each unique TCRbeta CDR3 rearrangement, sequence reads were collapsed and filtered. For each sample, productive Simpson clonality was calculated by taking the square root of Simpson's diversity index across productive rearrangements. Sourced from immuneACCESS, this table was stored by TCRdb with only in-frame sequences that have V and J called. A share of the clones is absent; for the studies checked, an unresolved V gene accounts for under half, and the remainder has no known explanation. V and J calls and clone size come straight from that table; D and trimming were deduced from the DNA. In this sample the table shows approximately 130,000 clones, about 86% of which occur a single time. Of the sample, about 6% is held by the ten largest clones.

Based on the germline V gene, the CDR1 and CDR2 sequences are MNHEY and SVGEGT. There are 12 amino acids in the CDR3, from cysteine to phenylalanine inclusive. The read is trimmed to its CDR3 DNA, 36 bases read in frame from base 1. V sheds 2 bases and J sheds 5 bases, leaving 5 bases between their ends. The data were taken from a study of blood T cell repertoires in COVID-19 (dated by TCRdb to the early 2020s). Background on the whole study: Collaborator samples came from the United States, Italy and Spain and covered acute and convalescent phases of COVID-19. The sample metadata nearly always contained a de-identified subject ID, COVID-19 status, age in years and sex. Where available, HLA class I and class II types were obtained from metadata supplied by the sample provider rather than from assay-based typing. The material from the prospective study consisted of cDNA or gDNA derived from T cells, B-cell-depleted T cells, or PBMCs. The repertoires were made available in a free public database intended to serve as a resource for research on the immune response to SARS-CoV-2. Subjects who had been exposed to COVID-19, were actively infected with it, or had recovered from it provided the deeply sampled blood TCRbeta repertoires that made up the dataset. The samples were drawn from the first 160 participants of the ongoing ImmuneRACE study and from under 1,500 subjects provided by 6 global collaborators.

Whole blood was collected in K2EDTA tubes by collaborating institutions according to the institutions' own protocols. For TCRbeta analysis, collaborators shipped samples as frozen whole blood, isolated PBMCs, or DNA extracted from either of those sample types. The full study reports these points: The quantity of clinical and demographic metadata differed by source and by participant and was supplied without curation.

The origin of this receptor is a man older than 75 with active or convalescent COVID-19. Sequenced input: peripheral blood. Recombination connected TRBV6-2 or TRBV6-3 to TRBJ2-3; matching of 5 bases hints at TRBD1 as the D gene. The CDR3 is CASSYRGDTQYF. The bases are TGTGCCAGCAGTTACAGGGGAGATACGCAGTATTTT.